This entry is about one T cell receptor beta chain. Its antigen remains unidentified. CDR3-region Arm-PCR and iRepertoire HTBI primers produced the TCR beta libraries. One entry per CDR3 protein results from TCRdb running MiXCR on the multiplex PCR reads. The profile shows under 700,000 distinct CDR3 sequences, about 16% of them singletons. The entry originates in a study of regulatory T cells in long-lasting Graves disease. J was trimmed by 6 bases and V by 4 bases; bases with no gene match: 8. The CDR3 has 14 residues. CDR1 is SGHTA, CDR2 FQGTGA, per germline. The time point here: newly diagnosed GD, antithyroid drugs for less than 3 months. From RNA extracted from PBMCs, the TCR library was made. Study outcomes and limitations: Comparison showed that persistent patients shared more public clonotypes (2,741) than new patients (around 1,000).

The same specimen was also included in a second study, on T cells in Graves' hyperthyroidism and ophthalmopathy.

The origin of this receptor is a woman aged 35-65 years with Graves disease. The chain uses TRBV7-3 and TRBJ1-2; 7 bases match TRBD1. The sample in question was peripheral blood mononuclear cells (PBMCs), obtained at new diagnosis, from a patient treated with antithyroid drugs. CDR3 amino acids: CASSYQQGRDGYTF. CDR3 coding DNA: TGTGCCAGCAGCTACCAACAGGGGAGGGATGGCTACACCTTC.